This TCR beta chain was recorded in a study of vaccination and CD4 T cells after COVID-19. Study summary: The post-COVID samples were taken a median approximately 14 weeks after diagnosis, anywhere from 35 to 161.

The Oncomine TCR Beta short-read assay generated sequence data from the DNA of cultured CD4+ T cells. TCRdb re-called the PCR reads with MiXCR, one entry per CDR3 protein. The sample has 16,000 or so distinct CDR3 sequences, around 72% seen once; the top ten hold roughly 9.6%. About this clonotype: Its antigen is undetermined.

Treatment of the sample: approximately 9-day PBMC culture with coronavirus spike peptide pools or control peptides (ViraFEST assay). The clonotype comes from a human donor who received a COVID-19 vaccine. The sample in question was CD4+ T cells from blood, cultured in vitro, obtained after SARS-CoV-2 vaccination.

The CDR3 DNA is TGTGCCAGCAGTCGACAGGGTCTTTATTCACCCCTCCACTTT. This sequence encodes CASSRQGLYSPLHF. V and J are TRBV12-3 or TRBV12-4 and TRBJ1-6, with 7 bases lining up with TRBD1. V gave up 5 bases and J gave up 8 bases; unmatched junction bases: 6. This CDR3 is built from 14 residues.